Listed here are 20 T cell receptor beta chains from one sample, sequenced in a study of blood T cell repertoires in COVID-19. The data were produced by immunoSEQ multiplex PCR, yet TCRdb's version contains in-frame clones alone and is incomplete. The sample lists some 78,000 clones, nearly 90% occurring once. Sequencing was performed on peripheral blood. These receptors were obtained from a woman aged 80 or over with active or convalescent COVID-19.

This sequence joins TRBV29-1 and TRBJ2-3, with D possibly matching TRBD2 (5 bases). V gave up 4 bases and J gave up 4 bases, with 9 bases separating them. The CDR3 is 12 amino acids. Germline CDR1 SQVTM, CDR2 ANQGSEA. CDR3 DNA sequence: TGCAGCGTTGTGGTCGGGGCAGATACGCAGTATTTT. Amino acids: CSVVVGADTQYF.

The J gene is TRBJ2-2, the V gene TRBV9, with 8 bases matching TRBD1. CDR3 length equals 15 residues. Germline V gene data show CDR1 as SGDLS and CDR2 as YYNGEE. Trimming at V came to 3 bases and at J to 6 bases, leaving 7 bases not matched to a gene. CDR3 residues: CASSARTGLSGELFF. CDR3 in DNA: TGTGCCAGCAGCGCCCGGACAGGGCTTTCCGGGGAGCTGTTTTTT.

CDR3 in amino acids: CASRPGTNYEQYF. Here the CDR3 DNA reads TGTGCCAGCAGGCCCGGGACTAACTACGAGCAGTACTTC. This sequence joins TRBV7-2 and TRBJ2-7; TRBD2 agrees at 7 bases. Germline loops: CDR1 SGHTA, CDR2 FQGNSA. Losses at the gene ends were 6 bases for V and 3 bases for J; bases not matched to a gene: 5. The CDR3 has 13 amino acids.

J is TRBJ2-7 and V is TRBV5-1, with 9 bases aligning to TRBD1. V trimming: 7 bases; J trimming: 5 bases; junction bases outside the gene matches: 4. The CDR3 runs 12 residues. Germline V gene data show CDR1 as SGHRS and CDR2 as YFSETQ. CDR3 in DNA: TGCGCCAGCCGGGACAGGGCGAACGAGCAGTACTTC. Protein sequence: CASRDRANEQYF. Drawing the rest from reference TRBV5-1 and TRBJ2-7, the complete variable domain is KAGVTQTPRYLIKTRGQQVTLSCSPISGHRSVSWYQQTPGQGLQFLFEYFSETQRNKGNFPGRFSGRQFSNSRSEMNVSTLELGDSALYLCASRDRANEQYFGPGTRLTVT.

The chain recombines TRBV3-1 (or the pseudogene TRBV3-2) with TRBJ2-1, with unresolved D. The V end lost 5 bases, the J end lost 0 bases, and 14 bases lay between the germline ends. CDR3 length equals 16 residues. Per germline, CDR1 LGHDT and CDR2 YNNKEL (reference sequence). CDR3 loop: CASSVIHRSSYNEQFF. DNA of the CDR3: TGTGCCAGCAGCGTAATTCACCGGAGCTCCTACAATGAGCAGTTCTTC.

By proportion, this clone is medium-sized. This chain uses TRBV30 with TRBJ1-1; D call uncertain. The ends were cut back, 5 bases at V and 0 bases at J, with 4 bases in the middle. From germline, CDR1 is GTSNPN and CDR2 SVGIG (reference sequence). This CDR3 is built from 11 residues. The CDR3: CAWHMNTEAFF. In nucleotides, the CDR3 is TGTGCCTGGCACATGAACACTGAAGCTTTCTTT.

This clone has a single count. This chain joins TRBV3-1 (or the pseudogene TRBV3-2) and TRBJ2-7; 12 positions agree with TRBD2. The V and J ends lost 3 bases and 2 bases, in that order; junction bases with no gene match: 11. Germline V gene data show CDR1 as LGHDT and CDR2 as YNNKEL (reference sequence). This CDR3 is built from 18 residues. CDR3 protein: CASSQRGTSGCQAYEQYF. The CDR3, as DNA: TGTGCCAGCAGCCAGCGGGGGACTAGCGGGTGCCAAGCCTACGAGCAGTACTTC.

The count of this clone is one. CDR3 sequence: CASRQLAYAGELFF. In DNA, the CDR3 is TGTGCCAGCAGACAACTAGCTTATGCCGGGGAGCTGTTTTTT. This chain joins TRBV6-6 and TRBJ2-2; D perhaps matches TRBD2 (6 bases). Germline CDR1 is MNHNY and CDR2 is SVGAGI (reference sequence). This CDR3 has 14 amino acids. V was trimmed by 6 bases and J by 6 bases, leaving 14 bases between them.

This clone was seen a handful of times. J is TRBJ2-7 and V is TRBV6-2 or TRBV6-3; 7 positions match TRBD2. Trimming at V came to 2 bases and at J to 0 bases, leaving 7 bases not matched to a gene. Looked up from germline, CDR1 is MNHEY and CDR2 is SVGEGT. The CDR3 is 16 amino acids. The CDR3 nucleotides read TGTGCCAGCAGTTACAACCCGGGAGGATTCTCCTACGAGCAGTACTTC. Its translation is CASSYNPGGFSYEQYF.

The chain recombines TRBV18 with TRBJ1-1, with a possible D match to TRBD1 (5 bases). The CDR3 extends over 14 amino acids. Trimming pared 5 bases from V and 4 bases from J, leaving 14 bases between. Germline values: CDR1 KGHSH, CDR2 LQKENI. CDR3 coding DNA: TGTGCCAGCTCATTAACGGGGGGTAGCACTGAAGCTTTCTTT. Protein product: CASSLTGGSTEAFF.

This clone has more than one count but fewer than ten. V usage is TRBV4-2 and J usage is TRBJ1-4; the match to TRBD1 covers 8 bases. V lost 2 bases and J lost 6; bases outside the gene matches: 8. The germline V gene encodes CDR1 LGHNA and CDR2 YNFKEQ. The CDR3 covers 16 residues. The CDR3 nucleotides read TGTGCCAGCAGCCAAACGAACAGGGGGTCCTATGAAAAACTGTTTTTT. Amino acid sequence: CASSQTNRGSYEKLFF.

The genes are TRBV6-6 and TRBJ1-1; a weak D match, TRBD1 (6 bases). V was shortened by 0 bases and J by 7 bases, with 9 bases between the two germline ends. This CDR3 contains 13 residues. Germline V gene sequence: CDR1 MNHNY, CDR2 SVGAGI (reference sequence). The CDR3 region is CASSYSTGGEAFF. The DNA of the CDR3 is TGTGCCAGCAGTTACTCGACAGGTGGTGAAGCTTTCTTT.

V is TRBV19 and J is TRBJ1-2, with 7 bases identical to TRBD1. Per germline, CDR1 LNHDA and CDR2 SQIVND (reference sequence). The CDR3 extends over 13 amino acids. J lost 4 bases, V lost 5 bases, and 4 bases had no gene match. CDR3 sequence: CASSLGQVYGYTF. The CDR3 DNA reads TGTGCCAGTAGTCTCGGACAGGTCTATGGCTACACCTTC.

The chain employs TRBV18 and TRBJ1-4; TRBD1 aligns across 7 bases. CDR3 length: 15 residues. The V and J ends lost 6 bases and 7 bases, in that order; junction bases with no gene match: 11. Germline V CDR1 and CDR2: KGHSH, LQKENI. The chain's CDR3 is CASSPPDRVCEKLFF. The CDR3 DNA reads as TGTGCCAGCTCCCCGCCCGACAGGGTATGTGAAAAACTGTTTTTT.

This clone came up once. V is TRBV18 and J is TRBJ2-7, with D possibly being TRBD2 (7 bases). Trimming shortened V by 3 bases and J by 6 bases, and 18 bases separated the two germline ends. The CDR3 loop spans 15 amino acids. Germline assignment: CDR1 KGHSH and CDR2 LQKENI. The CDR3 nucleotides read TGTGCCAGCTCACCTAAGGGGGGGGCCTCGGGCGAGCAGTACTTC. This encodes CASSPKGGASGEQYF.

The genes are TRBV3-1 (or the pseudogene TRBV3-2) and TRBJ2-2; 8 bases match TRBD2. Germline V gives CDR1 LGHDT, CDR2 YNNKEL (reference sequence). The V and J ends lost 5 bases and 7 bases, in that order; junction bases with no gene match: 9. There are 15 residues in the CDR3. DNA for the CDR3: TGTGCCAGCAGCGTAGCGGGAAACACGGGCGGGGAGCTGTTTTTT. Translating gives CASSVAGNTGGELFF.

This clone is a singleton in its sample. The gene calls are TRBV24-1 and TRBJ1-2, with 9 bases lining up with TRBD1. V shed 4 bases, J shed 4 bases, and the junction held 9 bases outside the gene matches. There are 16 residues in the CDR3. CDR1 and CDR2 from the germline V gene are KGHDR and SFDVKD. CDR3 region: CATSDPATGGAYGYTF. The CDR3 coding sequence is TGTGCCACCAGTGACCCAGCGACAGGGGGGGCCTATGGCTACACCTTC.

The CDR3 DNA follows: TGTGCCAGCAGTCCCGTTCGGGTCGGCTCCTACGAGCAGTACTTC. Translated: CASSPVRVGSYEQYF. The V gene is TRBV28, the J gene TRBJ2-7; D remains ambiguous. The ends were cut back, 5 bases at V and 0 bases at J, with 14 bases in the middle. Looked up from germline, CDR1 is MDHEN and CDR2 is SYDVKM. The length of the CDR3 is 15 residues. The full variable domain, completed using reference TRBV28 and TRBJ2-7, is DVKVTQSSRYLVKRTGEKVFLECVQDMDHENMFWYRQDPGLGLRLIYFSYDVKMKEKGDIPEGYSVSREKKERFSLILESASTNQTSMYLCASSPVRVGSYEQYFGPGTRLTVT.

The rearrangement uses TRBV27 and TRBJ2-7, with 7 bases that match TRBD1. Germline trimming cut 7 bases from V and 1 base from J; bases unmatched to any gene: 4. This CDR3 contains 13 residues. Per the germline V gene, CDR1 is MNHEY and CDR2 is SMNVEV (reference sequence). This CDR3 is CASKGQASYEQYF. In DNA form, the CDR3 reads TGTGCCAGCAAAGGACAGGCTTCCTACGAGCAGTACTTC.

This clone was counted a single time. This chain uses TRBV18 with TRBJ2-7; maybe TRBD1 (6 bases). Trimming took 2 bases from V and 6 from J, leaving 20 bases between them. The CDR3 length is 16 residues. The germline V gene encodes CDR1 KGHSH and CDR2 LQKENI. Here the CDR3 DNA reads TGTGCCAGCTCACCAACGAGAGGGATACTAGGGGGCGAGCAGTACTTC. Amino acids: CASSPTRGILGGEQYF.